This T cell receptor (beta chain) was documented in a study of T cell repertoires in cytomegalovirus infection. Study-level information: CMV infection and matching HLA type were both indicated by public TCR beta signatures. Study findings and constraints: Across the ex vivo response, the dominant clonotypes were HLA-C-restricted CMV-specific TCR beta clonotypes. Carriers of CMV and the relevant HLA type were discriminated by public TCR beta frequency.

Looked up from germline, CDR1 is SGHTA and CDR2 is FQGNSA. V was shortened by 10 bases and J by 6 bases, with 13 bases between the two germline ends. The CDR3 sequence is 11 residues long. Each CDR3 protein is one row after TCRdb ran MiXCR on the reads. The sample carries around 100,000 distinct CDR3 sequences, more than 15% recorded once. On this clonotype: Antigen specificity is unknown.

Sequences were obtained from PBMCs. J is TRBJ2-7 and V is TRBV7-2, with D possibly being TRBD1 (6 bases). The sequence derives from a human donor in good health (CMV status not recorded). Some clones in this sample may be carry-over from other donors' samples. The CDR3 bases are TGTGCCATAGGGGGAGTGACCGAGCAGTACTTC. It yields the protein CAIGGVTEQYF.